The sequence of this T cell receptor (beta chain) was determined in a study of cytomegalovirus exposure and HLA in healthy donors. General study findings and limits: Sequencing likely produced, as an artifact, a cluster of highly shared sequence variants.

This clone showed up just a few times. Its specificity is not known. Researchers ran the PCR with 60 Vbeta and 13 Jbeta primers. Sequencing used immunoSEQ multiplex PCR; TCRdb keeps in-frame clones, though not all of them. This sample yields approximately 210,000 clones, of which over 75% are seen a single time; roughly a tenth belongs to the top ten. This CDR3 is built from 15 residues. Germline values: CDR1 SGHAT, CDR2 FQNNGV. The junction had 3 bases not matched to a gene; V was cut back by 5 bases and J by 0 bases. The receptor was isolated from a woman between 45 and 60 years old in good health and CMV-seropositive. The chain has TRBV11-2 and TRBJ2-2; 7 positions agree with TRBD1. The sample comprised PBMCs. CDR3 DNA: TGTGCCAGCAGCGAAGGGACAGCGAACACCGGGGAGCTGTTTTTT. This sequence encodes CASSEGTANTGELFF.